This T cell receptor beta chain was captured by sequencing in a study of T cells in Graves' hyperthyroidism and ophthalmopathy (dated by TCRdb to the late 2010s). About the investigation overall: Peripheral blood samples were taken at the time of initial diagnosis, prior to any treatment. To identify distinguishing TCR V-J signatures, a discovery cohort of about 100 patients was used, comprising 43 with Graves' ophthalmopathy and about 59 with stable Graves' hyperthyroidism. Prospective prediction of ophthalmopathy was tested in an independent validation cohort consisting of under 20 hyperthyroidism patients and 15 to 17 patients who later progressed to ophthalmopathy. The roughly 94 discovery patients were randomly divided into training and test sets at a 7:3 ratio. The study also compared thyroid tissue and blood T-cell repertoires from over 5 Graves' hyperthyroidism patients. Following sampling, methimazole starting at 30 mg daily was given to hyperthyroidism patients, and high-dose intravenous methylprednisolone was given to ophthalmopathy patients. TCR Vbeta CDR3 sequencing of 135 peripheral blood samples (about 45 ophthalmopathy, 70 to 85 hyperthyroidism and around 17 progressor patients) is reported in the paper.

The paper's findings and limits, for the study overall: Ophthalmopathy was separated from stable hyperthyroidism by a 13 V-J signature model, with approximately 85% sensitivity and 81% to 83% specificity obtained in cross-validation and 80%/75% obtained in testing. Most expanded thyroid clonotypes (frequency above 0.001) were also detected in blood, suggesting blood repertoires may reflect thyroid immune responses. In validation, progression to ophthalmopathy was predicted by the model with nearly 71% sensitivity and 72.22% specificity, a median of around 5.9 months before onset. Sample size was not statistically predetermined, and investigators were not blinded to group allocation.

This clonotype turned up a few times. The specificity of this receptor is unknown. Possible read error: a much larger clone is one base away. Ophthalmopathy patients had moderately to severely active disease, Clinical Activity Score of at least 3, NOSPECS grade of at least 4, and duration under 3 months. Patients with uncontrolled infections, other autoimmune diseases, pregnancy or lactation were excluded. Diagnoses were based on clinical symptoms, serum thyroxine and TRAb, thyroid ultrasound and orbital computed tomography. PBMCs were isolated from 10 ml of fresh peripheral blood by Ficoll-Paque density gradient centrifugation. Total RNA was extracted with Trizol reagent, and quality was checked on an Agilent 2100 Bioanalyzer. The TCR beta CDR3 regions were amplified from the RNA transcripts. For the first round of RT-PCR on the TCR CDR3, the HTBI primer set was used together with the Qiagen OneStep RT-PCR kit. Libraries were constructed in a second round of multiplex PCR, after which size selection and purification were carried out. Paired-end sequencing of the libraries was performed with 100 bp reads on an Illumina HiSeq2000. In the paper's pipeline: SOAPnuke was used to process the raw data, removing reads that contained adapters or uncalled bases, had a mean Phred below 15, or lacked an exact match to the constant primer or identifier. High-quality paired reads were merged using COPE v1.2.5, and each unique nucleotide sequence was defined as a clonotype. MiTCR v1.1 was used to align clonotypes to the IMGT TRBV, TRBD and TRBJ reference segments. Analysis was restricted to V-J combinations with a frequency above 0.0001, which covered 99% to 99.2% of repertoires. The TCS score was defined as the ratio of F50 (clonal expansion) to E x V (chaos), calculated using BLOSUM62-based TCRdist between CDR3 peptides within each V-J. Welch's t-statistics and random forest reduced 514 V-J features to 13, which were used in a naive Bayes classifier (R e1071). TCRdb's own reprocessing of the public reads used fastp at Q25 and MiXCR and kept productive beta chains. Identical CDR3 protein sequences are pooled into one entry, listed with their most common genes and DNA. The V and J calls and clone size come from TCRdb's table, not from the authors' own analysis. This sample has roughly 350,000 distinct CDR3 sequences in its table, and roughly 15% of those were observed once. The ten largest clones take up 15% to 20% of the sample.

This receptor was identified in a woman aged 30 to 39 with Graves' ophthalmopathy. What was sequenced was blood.

The bases read TGTGCCAGCAGTGGGGTGCCCGGACACCAGACCTACGAGCAGTACTTC. Its protein is CASSGVPGHQTYEQYF. The sequence links TRBV2 to TRBJ2-7; TRBD1 might be the D gene, on 5 matching bases. The CDR3, cysteine through phenylalanine, is 16 amino acids long. Here the CDR3 DNA is all that survives: 48 bases in frame from base 1. Via the germline V gene, CDR1 is SNHLY and CDR2 FYNNEI. Trimming removed 4 bases from V and 2 bases from J, leaving 18 bases between the germline ends. With the portions outside the CDR3 filled from the reference TRBV2 and TRBJ2-7 genes, the complete variable region becomes EPEVTQTPSHQVTQMGQEVILRCVPISNHLYFYWYRQILGQKVEFLVSFYNNEISEKSEIFDDQFSVERPDGSNFTLKIRSTKLEDSAMYFCASSGVPGHQTYEQYFGPGTRLTVT.